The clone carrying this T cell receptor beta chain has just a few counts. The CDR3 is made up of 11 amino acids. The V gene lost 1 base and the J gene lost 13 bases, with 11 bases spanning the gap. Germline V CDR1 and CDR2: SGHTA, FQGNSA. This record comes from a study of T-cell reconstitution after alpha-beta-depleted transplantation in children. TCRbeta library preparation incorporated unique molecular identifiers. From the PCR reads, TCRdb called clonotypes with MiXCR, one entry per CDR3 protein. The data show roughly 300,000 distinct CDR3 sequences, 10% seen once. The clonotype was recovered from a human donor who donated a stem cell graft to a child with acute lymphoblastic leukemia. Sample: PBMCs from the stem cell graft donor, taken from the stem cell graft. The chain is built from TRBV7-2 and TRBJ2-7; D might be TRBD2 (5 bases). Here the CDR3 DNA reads TGTGCCAGCAGCTTAGTGTTGGACTTCTACTTC. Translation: CASSLVLDFYF.